This TCR beta chain was recovered during a study of blood T cell repertoires in COVID-19. Overall study: Samples of COVID-19 (acute and convalescent) were obtained from the United States, Italy and Spain. The analysed material was cDNA or gDNA that came from T cells, B-cell-depleted T cells, or PBMCs.

Source study methods: Amplification of reference gene primers was used by the study to estimate nucleated cell counts. Produced via immunoSEQ multiplex PCR; TCRdb's table is partial and in-frame only. The DNA was the basis for D and trimming; V, J and clone size are from that table. The sample records approximately 91,000 clones, 75% to 85% being singletons. The CDR3 consists of 14 residues. V lost 3 bases, J lost 6 bases, and 8 bases stayed unmatched. The germline V gene encodes CDR1 DFQATT and CDR2 SNEGSKA (reference sequence). V and J are TRBV20-1 and TRBJ2-7; TRBD2 agrees at 10 bases. This TCR was recovered from a human donor in a cohort sampled during active COVID-19. The sequenced material came from peripheral blood. CDR3 sequence (DNA): TGCAGTGCTAGTCCAACTAGCGGGACGCTCGAGCAGTACTTC. This translates into CSASPTSGTLEQYF.